This T cell receptor beta chain was sequenced for a study of early T cells in non-severe SARS-CoV-2 infection. Study information: The sequenced material was bulk RNA from unsorted whole blood, and its chains were unpaired.

Each cDNA molecule carried a unique molecular identifier. MiXCR, run by TCRdb on the 5' RACE reads, gives a single entry per CDR3 protein. The sample carries around 45,000 distinct CDR3 sequences, over 3% recorded once. This clonotype came up many times. The final CDR3 position lacks the conserved phenylalanine or tryptophan, pointing to a likely read error. No DNA is shown, since the ends of the CDR3 on it are uncertain; the CDR3 is the one TCRdb lists. This clonotype was obtained from an adult who was a healthcare worker with PCR-confirmed SARS-CoV-2 infection or an uninfected control (not recorded which). Specimen: whole blood.

The CDR3 is CATSESVTGAQTL. The chain is built from TRBV24-1 and TRBJ2-1; no check of the table's D call, TRBD1, against the DNA was made. Germline values: CDR1 KGHDR, CDR2 SFDVKD. The CDR3 extends over 13 residues, inclusive of both ends.